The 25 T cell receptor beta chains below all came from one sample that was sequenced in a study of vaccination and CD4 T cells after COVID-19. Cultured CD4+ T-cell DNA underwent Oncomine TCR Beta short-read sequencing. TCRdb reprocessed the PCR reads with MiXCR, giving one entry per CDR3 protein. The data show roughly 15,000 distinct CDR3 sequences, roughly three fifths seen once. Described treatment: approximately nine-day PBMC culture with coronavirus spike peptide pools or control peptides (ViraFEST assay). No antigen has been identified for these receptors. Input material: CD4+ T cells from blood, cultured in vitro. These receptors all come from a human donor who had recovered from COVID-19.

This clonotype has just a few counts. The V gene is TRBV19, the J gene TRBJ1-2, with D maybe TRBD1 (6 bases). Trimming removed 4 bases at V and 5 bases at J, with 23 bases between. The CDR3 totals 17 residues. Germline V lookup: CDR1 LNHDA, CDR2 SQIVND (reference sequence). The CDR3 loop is CASSTARGQGTLYGYTF. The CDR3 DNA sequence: TGTGCCAGTAGTACCGCTCGGGGGCAGGGCACCCTTTATGGCTACACCTTC.

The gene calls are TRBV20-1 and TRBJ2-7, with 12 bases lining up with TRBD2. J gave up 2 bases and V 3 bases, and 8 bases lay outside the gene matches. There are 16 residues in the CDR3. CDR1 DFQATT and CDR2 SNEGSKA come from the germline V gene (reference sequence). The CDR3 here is CSARTLGLAGPYEQYF. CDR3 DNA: TGCAGTGCTAGGACCCTCGGACTAGCGGGGCCCTACGAGCAGTACTTC.

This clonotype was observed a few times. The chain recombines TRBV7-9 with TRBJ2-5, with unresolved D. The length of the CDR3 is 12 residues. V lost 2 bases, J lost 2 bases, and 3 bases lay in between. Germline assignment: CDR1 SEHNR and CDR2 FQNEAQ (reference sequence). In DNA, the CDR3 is TGTGCCAGCAGCTTACCTCAAGAGACCCAGTACTTC. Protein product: CASSLPQETQYF.

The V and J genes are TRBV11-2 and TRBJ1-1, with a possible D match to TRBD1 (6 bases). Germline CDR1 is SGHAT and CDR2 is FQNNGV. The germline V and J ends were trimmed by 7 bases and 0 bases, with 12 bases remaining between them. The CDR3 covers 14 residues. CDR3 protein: CASTNRAMNTEAFF. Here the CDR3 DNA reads TGTGCCAGCACGAACAGGGCCATGAACACTGAAGCTTTCTTT.

The CDR3 region is CATSRGGTVNYEQYF. DNA of the CDR3: TGTGCCACCAGCAGAGGGGGGACGGTAAACTACGAGCAGTACTTC. The chain employs TRBV15 and TRBJ2-7, with D perhaps matching TRBD1 or TRBD2 (5 bases each). This CDR3 contains 15 residues. Deletions cut 1 base from V and 3 bases from J, with 13 bases between. Germline CDR1 reads LNHNV; CDR2 reads YYDKDF (reference sequence).

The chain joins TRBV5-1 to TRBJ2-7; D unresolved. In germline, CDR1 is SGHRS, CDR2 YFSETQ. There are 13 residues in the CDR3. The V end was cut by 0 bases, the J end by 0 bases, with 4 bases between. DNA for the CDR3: TGCGCCAGCAGCTTGGCTCCCTCCTACGAGCAGTACTTC. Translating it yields CASSLAPSYEQYF.

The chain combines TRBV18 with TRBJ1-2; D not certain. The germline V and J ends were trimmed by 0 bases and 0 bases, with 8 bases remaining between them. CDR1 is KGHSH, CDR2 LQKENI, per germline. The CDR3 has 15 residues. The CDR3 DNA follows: TGTGCCAGCTCACCACCAGGAGTTTCTAACTATGGCTACACCTTC. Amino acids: CASSPPGVSNYGYTF.

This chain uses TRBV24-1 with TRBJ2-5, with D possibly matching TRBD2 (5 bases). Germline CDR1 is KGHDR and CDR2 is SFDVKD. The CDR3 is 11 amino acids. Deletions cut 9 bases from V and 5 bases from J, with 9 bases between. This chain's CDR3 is CATGRGETQYF. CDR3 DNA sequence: TGTGCCACCGGAAGAGGGGAGACCCAGTACTTC.

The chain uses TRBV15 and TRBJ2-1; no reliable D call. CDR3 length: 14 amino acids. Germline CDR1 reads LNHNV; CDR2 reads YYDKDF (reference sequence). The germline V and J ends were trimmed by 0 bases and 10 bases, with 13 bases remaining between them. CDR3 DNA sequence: TGTGCCACCAGCAGAGATCGTAGCAATCGGGAGCAGTTCTTC. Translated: CATSRDRSNREQFF.

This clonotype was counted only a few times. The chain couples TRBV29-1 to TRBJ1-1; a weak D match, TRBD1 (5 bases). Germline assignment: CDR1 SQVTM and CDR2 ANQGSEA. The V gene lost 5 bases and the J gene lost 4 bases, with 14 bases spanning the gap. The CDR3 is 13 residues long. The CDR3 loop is CSVQSLRGTEAFF. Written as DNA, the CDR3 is TGCAGCGTTCAAAGCCTTAGGGGCACTGAAGCTTTCTTT.

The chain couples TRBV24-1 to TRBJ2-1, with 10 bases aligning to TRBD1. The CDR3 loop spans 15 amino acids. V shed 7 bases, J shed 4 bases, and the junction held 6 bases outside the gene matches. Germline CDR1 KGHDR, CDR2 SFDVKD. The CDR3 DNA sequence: TGTGCCACCAGAGAGACAGGGGGCGAATACAATGAGCAGTTCTTC. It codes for CATRETGGEYNEQFF.

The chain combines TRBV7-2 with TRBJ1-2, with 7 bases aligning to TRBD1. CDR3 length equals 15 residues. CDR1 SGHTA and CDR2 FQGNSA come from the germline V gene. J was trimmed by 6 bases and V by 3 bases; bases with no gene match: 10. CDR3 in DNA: TGTGCCAGCAGCTTCCGACAGGGAGGAAGCAATGGCTACACCTTC. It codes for CASSFRQGGSNGYTF.

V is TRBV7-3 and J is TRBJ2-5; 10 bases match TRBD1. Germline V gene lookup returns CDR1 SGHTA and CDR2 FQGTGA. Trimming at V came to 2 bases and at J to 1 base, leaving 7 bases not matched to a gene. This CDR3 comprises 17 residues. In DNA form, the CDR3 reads TGTGCCAGCAGCTTAGGGTCCCGGACAGGGGGCCAAGAGACCCAGTACTTC. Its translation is CASSLGSRTGGQETQYF.

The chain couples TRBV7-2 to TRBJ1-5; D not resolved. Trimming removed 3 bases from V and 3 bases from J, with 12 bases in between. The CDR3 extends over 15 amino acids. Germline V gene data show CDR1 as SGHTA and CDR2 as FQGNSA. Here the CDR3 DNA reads TGTGCCAGCAGCTTTAGCGGCAGTTTCAATCAGCCCCAGCATTTT. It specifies CASSFSGSFNQPQHF. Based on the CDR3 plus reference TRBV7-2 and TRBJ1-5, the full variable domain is GAGVSQSPSNKVTEKGKDVELRCDPISGHTALYWYRQSLGQGLEFLIYFQGNSAPDKSGLPSDRFSAERTGGSVSTLTIQRTQQEDSAVYLCASSFSGSFNQPQHFGDGTRLSIL.

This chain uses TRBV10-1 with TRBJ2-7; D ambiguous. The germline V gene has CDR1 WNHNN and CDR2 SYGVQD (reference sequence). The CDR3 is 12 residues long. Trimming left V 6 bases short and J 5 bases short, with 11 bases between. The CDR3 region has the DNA TGCGCCAGCAGATTATATCGCCACGAGCAGTACTTC. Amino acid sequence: CASRLYRHEQYF.

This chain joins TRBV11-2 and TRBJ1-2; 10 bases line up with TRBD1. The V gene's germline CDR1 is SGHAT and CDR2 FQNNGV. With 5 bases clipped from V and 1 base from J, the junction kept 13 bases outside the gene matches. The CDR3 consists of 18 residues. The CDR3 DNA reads TGTGCCAGCAGCGCTGATGGGACAGGGGTCGGTTTTAACTATGGCTACACCTTC. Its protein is CASSADGTGVGFNYGYTF.

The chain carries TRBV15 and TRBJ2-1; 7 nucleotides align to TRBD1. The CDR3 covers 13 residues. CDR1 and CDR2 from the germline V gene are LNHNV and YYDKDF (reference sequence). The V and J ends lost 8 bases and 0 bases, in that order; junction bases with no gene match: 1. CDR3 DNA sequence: TGTGCCACCGCAGGGGGCTCCTACAATGAGCAGTTCTTC. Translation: CATAGGSYNEQFF. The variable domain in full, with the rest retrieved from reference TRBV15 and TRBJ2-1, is DAMVIQNPRYQVTQFGKPVTLSCSQTLNHNVMYWYQQKSSQAPKLLFHYYDKDFNNEADTPDNFQSRRPNTSFCFLDIRSPGLGDTAMYLCATAGGSYNEQFFGPGTRLTVL.

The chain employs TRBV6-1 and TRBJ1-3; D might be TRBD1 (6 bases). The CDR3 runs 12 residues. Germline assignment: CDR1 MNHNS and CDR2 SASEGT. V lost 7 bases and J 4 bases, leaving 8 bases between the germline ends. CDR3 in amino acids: CASTGGGNTIYF. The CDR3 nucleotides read TGTGCCAGCACGGGGGGCGGAAACACCATATATTTT.

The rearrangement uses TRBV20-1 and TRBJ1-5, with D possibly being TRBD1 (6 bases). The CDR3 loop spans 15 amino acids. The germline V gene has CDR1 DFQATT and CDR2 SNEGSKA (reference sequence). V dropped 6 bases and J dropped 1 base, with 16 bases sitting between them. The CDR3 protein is CSATPGAASNQPQHF. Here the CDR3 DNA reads TGCAGTGCCACCCCGGGGGCCGCCAGCAATCAGCCCCAGCATTTT.

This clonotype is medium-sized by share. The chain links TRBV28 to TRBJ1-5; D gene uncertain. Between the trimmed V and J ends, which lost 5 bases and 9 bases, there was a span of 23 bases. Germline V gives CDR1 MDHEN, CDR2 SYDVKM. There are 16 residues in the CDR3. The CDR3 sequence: CASSPASAGFGRPQHF. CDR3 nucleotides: TGTGCCAGCAGTCCCGCCTCAGCGGGGTTTGGTCGGCCCCAGCATTTT.

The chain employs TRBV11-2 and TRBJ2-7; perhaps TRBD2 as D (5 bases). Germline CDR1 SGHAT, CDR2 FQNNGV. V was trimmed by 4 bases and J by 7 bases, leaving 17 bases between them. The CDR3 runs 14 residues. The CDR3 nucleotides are TGTGCCAGCAGCTCGAGCGGTTACCTACGAGAGCAGTACTTC. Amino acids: CASSSSGYLREQYF.

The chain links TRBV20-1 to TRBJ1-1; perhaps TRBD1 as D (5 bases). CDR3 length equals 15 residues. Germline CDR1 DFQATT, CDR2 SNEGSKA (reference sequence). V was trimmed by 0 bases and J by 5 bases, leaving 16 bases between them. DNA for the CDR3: TGCAGTGCTAGAGATCTGGGGACCGGGAGGACTGAAGCTTTCTTT. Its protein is CSARDLGTGRTEAFF.

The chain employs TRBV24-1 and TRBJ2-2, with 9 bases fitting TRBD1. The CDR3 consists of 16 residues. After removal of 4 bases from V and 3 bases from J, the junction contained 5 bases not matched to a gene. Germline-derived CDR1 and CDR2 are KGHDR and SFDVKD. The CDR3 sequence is CATSEAGTGYTGELFF. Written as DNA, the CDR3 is TGTGCCACCAGTGAGGCCGGGACAGGGTACACCGGGGAGCTGTTTTTT.

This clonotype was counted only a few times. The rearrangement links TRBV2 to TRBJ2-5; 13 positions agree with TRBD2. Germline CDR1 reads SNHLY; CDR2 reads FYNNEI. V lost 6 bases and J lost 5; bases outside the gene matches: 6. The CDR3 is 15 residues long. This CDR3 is CASSPLAGGRETQYF. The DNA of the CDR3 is TGTGCCAGCAGCCCACTAGCGGGAGGGCGTGAGACCCAGTACTTC.

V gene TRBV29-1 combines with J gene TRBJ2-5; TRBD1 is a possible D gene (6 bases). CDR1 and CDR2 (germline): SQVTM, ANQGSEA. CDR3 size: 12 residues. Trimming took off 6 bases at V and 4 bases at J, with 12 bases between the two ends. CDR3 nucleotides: TGCAGCGTCGCTGGGGGCGGAGAGACCCAGTACTTC. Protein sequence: CSVAGGGETQYF.